These 18 T cell receptor beta chains were all obtained from the same sample, sequenced in a study of blood T cells in healthy people across ages. A J-beta primer mix and a sample-barcoded 5' primer were used in a second PCR of roughly 7 to 12 cycles. TCRdb ran MiXCR on the 5' RACE reads and lists one entry per CDR3 protein. The data contain about 1.5 million distinct CDR3 sequences, approximately 39% of them singletons. Sequenced input: blood. These TCRs come from a woman aged 18-30 years in good health.

This clonotype occurred a few times. The V gene is TRBV6-5, the J gene TRBJ2-3; D perhaps matches TRBD2 (6 bases). Germline V gene sequence: CDR1 MNHEY, CDR2 SVGAGI. The CDR3 extends over 18 amino acids. V was trimmed by 4 bases and J by 3 bases, leaving 23 bases between them. The CDR3 bases are TGTGCCAGCAGTTCGGGAAAAACCAGCGGGTCTTGGACAGATACGCAGTATTTT. It translates to CASSSGKTSGSWTDTQYF.

On this clonotype: The junction departs from germline at one end; a sequencing error may be responsible. The chain employs TRBV6-5 and TRBJ2-4, with D possibly being TRBD1 (5 bases). Judging by the DNA end, TRBJ2-7 fits better; the J call may be wrong. Germline lookup yields CDR1 MNHEY and CDR2 SVGAGI. The CDR3 length is 13 residues. The CDR3 DNA reads as TGTGCCAGCAGTGGACATGACTCCGACGAGCAGTACTTC. Protein sequence: CASSGHDSDEQYF.

The rearrangement joins TRBV7-9 to TRBJ2-7; D not certain. The CDR3 contains 14 residues. CDR1 and CDR2 from the germline V gene are SEHNR and FQNEAQ (reference sequence). The germline V and J ends were trimmed by 4 bases and 3 bases, with 13 bases remaining between them. The DNA for the CDR3 is TGTGCCAGCAGCTCCCCCCAAAGGAGCTACGAGCAGTACTTC. Protein product: CASSSPQRSYEQYF. Drawing the rest from reference TRBV7-9 and TRBJ2-7, the complete variable domain is DTGVSQNPRHKITKRGQNVTFRCDPISEHNRLYWYRQTLGQGPEFLTYFQNEAQLEKSRLLSDRFSAERPKGSFSTLEIQRTEQGDSAMYLCASSSPQRSYEQYFGPGTRLTVT.

The sample holds one count of this clonotype. The chain combines TRBV4-3 with TRBJ2-3, with a tentative D call TRBD1 (6 bases). Germline V gene data show CDR1 as LGHNA and CDR2 as YSLEER. Between the trimmed V and J ends, which lost 3 bases and 4 bases, there was a span of 20 bases. The CDR3 consists of 17 residues. The CDR3 bases are TGCGCCAGCAGCCAGGCTGAGGGACACCCGGGGCCAGATACGCAGTATTTT. It specifies CASSQAEGHPGPDTQYF.

The V call is TRBV20-1, the J call TRBJ2-7; 8 bases fit TRBD1. This CDR3 comprises 14 residues. Germline assignment: CDR1 DFQATT and CDR2 SNEGSKA (reference sequence). Trimming removed 6 bases from V and 5 bases from J; junction bases left unmatched: 12. The CDR3 nucleotides are TGCAGTGCCCGTACTAGGACAGGGCAAAACGAGCAGTACTTC. Encoded protein: CSARTRTGQNEQYF.

A few counts support this clonotype. This chain joins TRBV7-9 and TRBJ1-6; maybe TRBD1 (5 bases). Germline loops: CDR1 SEHNR, CDR2 FQNEAQ (reference sequence). The CDR3 has 14 residues. Trimming removed 4 bases at V and 8 bases at J, with 12 bases between. The CDR3 region is CASSSIWGDSPLHF. The CDR3, as DNA: TGTGCCAGCAGCTCGATCTGGGGGGATTCACCCCTCCACTTT.

CDR3 loop: CASSSFSNEQFF. CDR3 in DNA: TGTGCCAGCAGCTCCTTCTCAAATGAGCAGTTCTTC. The rearrangement joins TRBV7-2 to TRBJ2-1, with unresolved D. The germline V and J ends were trimmed by 4 bases and 7 bases, with 8 bases remaining between them. CDR1 is SGHTA, CDR2 FQGNSA, per germline. The CDR3 length is 12 residues.

For this clonotype: A much larger clone differs from this one at a single base, so this may be a read error. The chain combines TRBV7-6 with TRBJ2-3; 7 nucleotides line up with TRBD2. This CDR3 is built from 15 residues. The germline gives CDR1 SGHVS, CDR2 FNYEAQ. The V gene end was trimmed by 1 base and the J gene end by 2 bases; junction bases not matched to a gene: 3. The CDR3 coding sequence is TGTGCCAGCAGCTTAGACCTAGCGGTCACAGATACGCAGTATTTT. It encodes CASSLDLAVTDTQYF.

This clonotype has just one count. The chain has TRBV25-1 and TRBJ2-2; either TRBD1 or TRBD2 may supply D (5 bases each). The CDR3 is 12 amino acids. CDR1 MGHDK and CDR2 SYGVNS come from the germline V gene. The V end was cut by 8 bases, the J end by 3 bases, with 7 bases between. The CDR3 reads CASGGYTGELFF. As DNA, the CDR3 is TGTGCCAGCGGGGGTTACACCGGGGAGCTGTTTTTT.

The J gene is TRBJ2-5, the V gene TRBV10-3, with D possibly TRBD2 on 6 matching bases. The length of the CDR3 is 14 residues. Germline CDR1 reads ENHRY; CDR2 reads SYGVKD. V was trimmed by 3 bases and J by 11 bases, leaving 19 bases between them. CDR3 loop: CAISDTSSYNEQYF. CDR3 nucleotide sequence: TGTGCCATCAGTGATACTAGCAGCTACAATGAGCAGTACTTC.

This clonotype was observed a handful of times. The chain couples TRBV27 to TRBJ1-6; no definite D call. Germline V gives CDR1 MNHEY, CDR2 SMNVEV (reference sequence). V dropped 5 bases and J dropped 6 bases, with 23 bases sitting between them. CDR3 length: 18 residues. The CDR3: CASSPQPPARVLNSPLHF. Written as DNA, the CDR3 is TGTGCCAGCAGTCCCCAACCCCCAGCGCGGGTGCTTAATTCACCCCTCCACTTT.

The chain recombines TRBV20-1 with TRBJ2-7; possible D gene TRBD2, 7 bases. The length of the CDR3 is 13 residues. Germline CDR1 and CDR2: DFQATT and SNEGSKA (reference sequence). DNA for the CDR3: TGCACCTCTGGGGGGGGCCCCTACAATGAGCAGTACTTC. As protein: CTSGGGPYNEQYF.

The V gene is TRBV6-2 or TRBV6-3, the J gene TRBJ2-4; unclear D gene. Per germline, CDR1 MNHEY and CDR2 SVGEGT. V lost 6 bases and J lost 3, with 6 bases in between. The CDR3 spans 12 residues. The CDR3 loop is CASSPGKNIQYF. As DNA, the CDR3 is TGTGCCAGCAGCCCCGGCAAAAACATTCAGTACTTC.

This clonotype was found a few times. The V gene is TRBV6-2 or TRBV6-3, the J gene TRBJ2-7; 8 nucleotides line up with TRBD2. Per germline, CDR1 MNHEY and CDR2 SVGEGT. The junction had 12 bases not matched to a gene; V was cut back by 7 bases and J by 7 bases. This CDR3 is built from 14 residues. The CDR3 region has the DNA TGTGCCAGCACTCCTAGCGGGCGGATGTATGAGCAGTACTTC. Protein: CASTPSGRMYEQYF.

The chain couples TRBV14 to TRBJ1-1; D perhaps matches TRBD1 (6 bases). Germline CDR1 reads SGHDN; CDR2 reads FVKESK. The CDR3 is 15 amino acids. V was trimmed by 0 bases and J by 4 bases, leaving 12 bases between them. CDR3 sequence: CASSQDGGLVTEAFF. The DNA of the CDR3 is TGTGCCAGCAGCCAAGACGGGGGGCTAGTCACTGAAGCTTTCTTT. The full variable domain, in which reference TRBV14 and TRBJ1-1 provide the parts outside the CDR3, is EAGVTQFPSHSVIEKGQTVTLRCDPISGHDNLYWYRRVMGKEIKFLLHFVKESKQDESGMPNNRFLAERTGGTYSTLKVQPAELEDSGVYFCASSQDGGLVTEAFFGQGTRLTVV.

The chain employs TRBV7-2 and TRBJ1-4; a possible D gene is TRBD1 (5 bases). CDR1 and CDR2 (germline): SGHTA, FQGNSA. The CDR3 is 12 residues long. V shed 7 bases and J shed 8 bases, with 11 bases lying between them. The CDR3 region is CASTRVGEKLFF. The CDR3 DNA sequence: TGTGCCAGCACCAGGGTGGGAGAAAAACTGTTTTTT.

This clonotype was counted many times. The chain combines TRBV29-1 with TRBJ1-1, with D unclear. The CDR3 runs to 13 residues. Trimming cost V 6 bases and J 0 bases, with 11 bases left between them. Germline loops: CDR1 SQVTM, CDR2 ANQGSEA. CDR3 DNA: TGCAGCGTGGGTGGACTTATGAACACTGAAGCTTTCTTT. The encoded protein is CSVGGLMNTEAFF. The full variable domain, completed using reference TRBV29-1 and TRBJ1-1, is SAVISQKPSRDICQRGTSLTIQCQVDSQVTMMFWYRQQPGQSLTLIATANQGSEATYESGFVIDKFPISRPNLTFSTLTVSNMSPEDSSIYLCSVGGLMNTEAFFGQGTRLTVV.

The count of this clonotype is one. The rearrangement links TRBV27 to TRBJ1-2; 7 nucleotides line up with TRBD1. V lost 3 bases and J lost 6; bases outside the gene matches: 13. The CDR3 is 16 residues long. Germline V gene sequence: CDR1 MNHEY, CDR2 SMNVEV (reference sequence). The CDR3 nucleotides are TGTGCCAGCAGTTTGATCGCAGGGGGTGGTCTTAATGGCTACACCTTC. The encoded protein is CASSLIAGGGLNGYTF.